What follows are 24 T cell receptor beta chains derived from one specimen sequenced in a study of blood T cell repertoires in COVID-19. Sequencing used immunoSEQ multiplex PCR; TCRdb keeps in-frame clones, though not all of them. The data hold about 100,000 clones, with 80% to 90% observed a single time. Sequenced: peripheral blood. The receptors were gathered from a man aged 55 to 69 with acute or convalescent COVID-19.

The chain links TRBV2 to TRBJ1-1; no clear D. Per germline, CDR1 SNHLY and CDR2 FYNNEI. The CDR3 contains 14 residues. V lost 4 bases and J lost 2, with 11 bases in between. The CDR3: CASSVDGINTEAFF. CDR3 bases: TGTGCCAGCAGTGTGGACGGGATCAACACTGAAGCTTTCTTT.

The V and J genes are TRBV30 and TRBJ2-3, with a possible D match to TRBD1 (5 bases). The V end was cut by 5 bases, the J end by 3 bases, with 9 bases between. Germline assignment: CDR1 GTSNPN and CDR2 SVGIG (reference sequence). The CDR3 is made up of 12 amino acids. The CDR3 coding sequence is TGTGCCTGGGGAAAGGGGACAGATACGCAGTATTTT. Its protein is CAWGKGTDTQYF.

Only a few counts were recorded for this clone. The chain links TRBV27 to TRBJ1-1, with TRBD1 identical over 7 bases. The germline gives CDR1 MNHEY, CDR2 SMNVEV (reference sequence). Trimming took 2 bases from V and 0 from J; bases not matched to a gene: 3. The CDR3 is 15 residues long. The CDR3 DNA sequence: TGTGCCAGCAGTTTACGCGGACAGGTGAACACTGAAGCTTTCTTT. Translated, it gives CASSLRGQVNTEAFF.

In nucleotides, the CDR3 is TGTGCCTGGAGCGACGGGATAAAGACGGGTGGCTACACCTTC. Translation gives CAWSDGIKTGGYTF. The chain recombines TRBV30 with TRBJ1-2; D not certain. The CDR3 has 14 amino acids. The ends were cut back, 3 bases at V and 7 bases at J, with 18 bases in the middle. CDR1 and CDR2 (germline): GTSNPN, SVGIG (reference sequence).

The chain combines TRBV29-1 with TRBJ1-2; TRBD1 might be the D (6 bases). The CDR3 consists of 13 residues. V shed 2 bases and J shed 7 bases, with 14 bases lying between them. CDR1 SQVTM and CDR2 ANQGSEA come from the germline V gene. The chain's CDR3 is CSVEPRGGFGYTF. In DNA, the CDR3 is TGCAGCGTTGAACCACGAGGGGGATTTGGCTACACCTTC. Combining the CDR3 with reference TRBV29-1 and TRBJ1-2 gives the whole variable domain SAVISQKPSRDICQRGTSLTIQCQVDSQVTMMFWYRQQPGQSLTLIATANQGSEATYESGFVIDKFPISRPNLTFSTLTVSNMSPEDSSIYLCSVEPRGGFGYTFGSGTRLTVV.

The V gene is TRBV18, the J gene TRBJ1-1; D not certain. The CDR3 has 14 amino acids. V shed 8 bases and J shed 0 bases, with 13 bases lying between them. Germline CDR1 is KGHSH and CDR2 is LQKENI. The DNA of the CDR3 is TGTGCCAGCGTACGCGGGTTCTTGAACACTGAAGCTTTCTTT. It encodes CASVRGFLNTEAFF.

The chain is built from TRBV5-6 and TRBJ2-5; TRBD2 might be the D (6 bases). Deletions cut 3 bases from V and 0 bases from J, with 6 bases between. CDR3 size: 13 residues. The germline V gene has CDR1 SGHDT and CDR2 YYEEEE. DNA of the CDR3: TGTGCCAGCAGCTCGGGGGACCAAGAGACCCAGTACTTC. Translation gives CASSSGDQETQYF.

J is TRBJ2-3 and V is TRBV4-1; 8 nucleotides match TRBD2. V lost 4 bases to trimming and J lost 4 bases; unmatched junction nucleotides: 10. This CDR3 is built from 16 residues. Germline CDR1 and CDR2: MGHRA and YSYEKL. As DNA, the CDR3 is TGCGCCAGCAGCCCGCTGCAAAGCGGGAGATCAGATACGCAGTATTTT. It translates to CASSPLQSGRSDTQYF.

The chain recombines TRBV2 with TRBJ1-4; D might be TRBD1 (5 bases). Deletions cut 6 bases from V and 0 bases from J, with 11 bases between. Germline CDR1 SNHLY, CDR2 FYNNEI. The CDR3 has 15 residues. DNA of the CDR3: TGTGCCAGCAGCCAAGACAGAACAACTAATGAAAAACTGTTTTTT. Protein product: CASSQDRTTNEKLFF. The entire variable domain, with the rest obtained from reference TRBV2 and TRBJ1-4, is as follows: EPEVTQTPSHQVTQMGQEVILRCVPISNHLYFYWYRQILGQKVEFLVSFYNNEISEKSEIFDDQFSVERPDGSNFTLKIRSTKLEDSAMYFCASSQDRTTNEKLFFGSGTQLSVL.

The count of this clone is one. The CDR3 reads CASSQHNEGRNEQYF. The CDR3 region has the DNA TGCGCCAGCAGTCAACACAACGAGGGTAGGAACGAGCAGTACTTC. This rearrangement joins TRBV23-1 to TRBJ2-7, with a tentative D call TRBD2 (5 bases). TRBV23-1 is identified as an open reading frame with a role that is uncertain. Deletions cut 2 bases from V and 5 bases from J, with 16 bases between. The CDR3 totals 15 residues.

The chain has TRBV7-9 and TRBJ1-1; the match to TRBD1 covers 8 bases. The ends lost 6 bases at V and 0 bases at J; junction bases unmatched: 9. In germline, CDR1 is SEHNR, CDR2 FQNEAQ (reference sequence). This CDR3 comprises 16 residues. CDR3 sequence: CASSPGQGVLNTEAFF. The CDR3 nucleotides are TGTGCCAGCAGTCCCGGACAGGGCGTTTTGAACACTGAAGCTTTCTTT.

The chain combines TRBV5-1 with TRBJ2-6; D remains ambiguous. The CDR3 runs to 16 residues. CDR1 is SGHRS, CDR2 YFSETQ, per germline. The V gene lost 2 bases and the J gene lost 0 bases, with 9 bases spanning the gap. The CDR3 coding sequence is TGCGCCAGCAGCTTAACAGAAAGCTCTGGGGCCAACGTCCTGACTTTC. The encoded protein is CASSLTESSGANVLTF.

The J gene is TRBJ2-6, the V gene TRBV10-3; 7 nucleotides match TRBD1. The V and J ends lost 6 bases and 1 base, in that order; junction bases with no gene match: 0. CDR1 and CDR2 (germline): ENHRY, SYGVKD. The CDR3 spans 14 residues. In DNA, the CDR3 is TGTGCCATCAGGGGACAGTCTGGGGCCAACGTCCTGACTTTC. Its translation is CAIRGQSGANVLTF.

The chain is built from TRBV5-5 and TRBJ1-1; no clear D. This CDR3 is built from 13 residues. The V gene lost 3 bases and the J gene lost 4 bases, with 10 bases spanning the gap. Germline V gives CDR1 SGHKS, CDR2 YYEKEE (reference sequence). Here the CDR3 reads CASSSGFGTEAFF. DNA for the CDR3: TGTGCCAGCAGCTCGGGGTTTGGCACTGAAGCTTTCTTT.

The chain links TRBV5-4 to TRBJ2-7, with 8 bases fitting TRBD2. Per the germline V gene, CDR1 is SGHNT and CDR2 is YYREEE (reference sequence). The CDR3 has 15 residues. The V and J ends lost 0 bases and 1 base, in that order; junction bases with no gene match: 3. CDR3 bases: TGTGCCAGCAGCTTGGCCGGGGGGGGGTCCTACGAGCAGTACTTC. The encoded protein is CASSLAGGGSYEQYF.

J is TRBJ2-7 and V is TRBV6-1; TRBD2 is a possible D gene (5 bases). V shed 1 base and J shed 0 bases, with 10 bases lying between them. This CDR3 has 15 residues. Germline V gene data show CDR1 as MNHNS and CDR2 as SASEGT. In DNA, the CDR3 is TGTGCCAGCAGTGAAGGTGGAGGTAGCTCCTACGAGCAGTACTTC. It is translated as CASSEGGGSSYEQYF.

This chain uses TRBV30 with TRBJ2-7, with a tentative D call TRBD2 (5 bases). Trimming took off 0 bases at V and 9 bases at J, with 12 bases between the two ends. CDR3 length: 12 residues. Per germline, CDR1 GTSNPN and CDR2 SVGIG (reference sequence). CDR3 DNA sequence: TGTGCCTGGAGTGTACTAGGGCAGCGGCAGTACTTC. Translating it yields CAWSVLGQRQYF.

This chain uses TRBV5-5 with TRBJ1-2; 9 nucleotides match TRBD1. This CDR3 spans 15 amino acids. Germline-derived CDR1 and CDR2 are SGHKS and YYEKEE (reference sequence). V was pared by 3 bases and J by 6 bases, with 9 bases of the junction left unmatched. The CDR3 is CASSWGQTGGNGYTF. CDR3 nucleotides: TGTGCCAGCAGCTGGGGCCAGACAGGGGGGAATGGCTACACCTTC.

The chain links TRBV12-5 to TRBJ1-2; 7 bases line up with TRBD1. This CDR3 region has 18 residues. V lost 2 bases, J lost 2 bases, and 14 bases stayed unmatched. The germline V gene has CDR1 LGHNT and CDR2 FRNRAP. CDR3 sequence reads: CASGLNSAGTAINYGYTF. The CDR3 DNA follows: TGTGCTAGTGGTTTGAATTCGGCGGGGACAGCGATCAACTATGGCTACACCTTC.

The chain uses TRBV5-1 and TRBJ2-3; D might be TRBD1 (5 bases). V was cut by 4 bases and J by 2 bases, with 11 bases left in between. Looked up from germline, CDR1 is SGHRS and CDR2 is YFSETQ. The CDR3 covers 14 residues. The CDR3 here is CASSLDSDTDTQYF. CDR3 nucleotides: TGCGCCAGCAGCCTCGACAGCGACACAGATACGCAGTATTTT.

The chain carries TRBV9 and TRBJ1-3; D may be TRBD1 (5 bases). Looked up from germline, CDR1 is SGDLS and CDR2 is YYNGEE. There are 18 residues in the CDR3. V was trimmed by 0 bases and J by 2 bases, leaving 18 bases between them. The CDR3 bases are TGTGCCAGCAGCGTAGGATGGGGGGGAGGTTCTCCTGGAAACACCATATATTTT. Protein: CASSVGWGGGSPGNTIYF.

The gene calls are TRBV14 and TRBJ2-3; perhaps TRBD2 as D (6 bases). The CDR3 contains 16 residues. Trimming pared 0 bases from V and 2 bases from J, leaving 12 bases between. Per germline, CDR1 SGHDN and CDR2 FVKESK. As DNA, the CDR3 is TGTGCCAGCAGCCAAGATCGTAGCGGACTCACAGATACGCAGTATTTT. Amino acids: CASSQDRSGLTDTQYF.

The V gene is TRBV27, the J gene TRBJ2-7; 8 nucleotides align to TRBD1. Germline V gene sequence: CDR1 MNHEY, CDR2 SMNVEV (reference sequence). V lost 8 bases, J lost 3 bases, and 18 bases stayed unmatched. The CDR3 runs 17 residues. DNA of the CDR3: TGTGCCAGCTTTAGGACAGGGTCTACTACTGGGTTCTACGAGCAGTACTTC. Protein sequence: CASFRTGSTTGFYEQYF.

The V gene is TRBV4-3, the J gene TRBJ1-1; perhaps TRBD1 as D (6 bases). Germline V gene lookup returns CDR1 LGHNA and CDR2 YSLEER. Trimming took off 4 bases at V and 9 bases at J, with 12 bases between the two ends. The CDR3 loop spans 12 amino acids. The CDR3 region has the DNA TGCGCCAGCAGCCTGGACAGAGGCAAAGCTTTCTTT. Translation gives CASSLDRGKAFF.